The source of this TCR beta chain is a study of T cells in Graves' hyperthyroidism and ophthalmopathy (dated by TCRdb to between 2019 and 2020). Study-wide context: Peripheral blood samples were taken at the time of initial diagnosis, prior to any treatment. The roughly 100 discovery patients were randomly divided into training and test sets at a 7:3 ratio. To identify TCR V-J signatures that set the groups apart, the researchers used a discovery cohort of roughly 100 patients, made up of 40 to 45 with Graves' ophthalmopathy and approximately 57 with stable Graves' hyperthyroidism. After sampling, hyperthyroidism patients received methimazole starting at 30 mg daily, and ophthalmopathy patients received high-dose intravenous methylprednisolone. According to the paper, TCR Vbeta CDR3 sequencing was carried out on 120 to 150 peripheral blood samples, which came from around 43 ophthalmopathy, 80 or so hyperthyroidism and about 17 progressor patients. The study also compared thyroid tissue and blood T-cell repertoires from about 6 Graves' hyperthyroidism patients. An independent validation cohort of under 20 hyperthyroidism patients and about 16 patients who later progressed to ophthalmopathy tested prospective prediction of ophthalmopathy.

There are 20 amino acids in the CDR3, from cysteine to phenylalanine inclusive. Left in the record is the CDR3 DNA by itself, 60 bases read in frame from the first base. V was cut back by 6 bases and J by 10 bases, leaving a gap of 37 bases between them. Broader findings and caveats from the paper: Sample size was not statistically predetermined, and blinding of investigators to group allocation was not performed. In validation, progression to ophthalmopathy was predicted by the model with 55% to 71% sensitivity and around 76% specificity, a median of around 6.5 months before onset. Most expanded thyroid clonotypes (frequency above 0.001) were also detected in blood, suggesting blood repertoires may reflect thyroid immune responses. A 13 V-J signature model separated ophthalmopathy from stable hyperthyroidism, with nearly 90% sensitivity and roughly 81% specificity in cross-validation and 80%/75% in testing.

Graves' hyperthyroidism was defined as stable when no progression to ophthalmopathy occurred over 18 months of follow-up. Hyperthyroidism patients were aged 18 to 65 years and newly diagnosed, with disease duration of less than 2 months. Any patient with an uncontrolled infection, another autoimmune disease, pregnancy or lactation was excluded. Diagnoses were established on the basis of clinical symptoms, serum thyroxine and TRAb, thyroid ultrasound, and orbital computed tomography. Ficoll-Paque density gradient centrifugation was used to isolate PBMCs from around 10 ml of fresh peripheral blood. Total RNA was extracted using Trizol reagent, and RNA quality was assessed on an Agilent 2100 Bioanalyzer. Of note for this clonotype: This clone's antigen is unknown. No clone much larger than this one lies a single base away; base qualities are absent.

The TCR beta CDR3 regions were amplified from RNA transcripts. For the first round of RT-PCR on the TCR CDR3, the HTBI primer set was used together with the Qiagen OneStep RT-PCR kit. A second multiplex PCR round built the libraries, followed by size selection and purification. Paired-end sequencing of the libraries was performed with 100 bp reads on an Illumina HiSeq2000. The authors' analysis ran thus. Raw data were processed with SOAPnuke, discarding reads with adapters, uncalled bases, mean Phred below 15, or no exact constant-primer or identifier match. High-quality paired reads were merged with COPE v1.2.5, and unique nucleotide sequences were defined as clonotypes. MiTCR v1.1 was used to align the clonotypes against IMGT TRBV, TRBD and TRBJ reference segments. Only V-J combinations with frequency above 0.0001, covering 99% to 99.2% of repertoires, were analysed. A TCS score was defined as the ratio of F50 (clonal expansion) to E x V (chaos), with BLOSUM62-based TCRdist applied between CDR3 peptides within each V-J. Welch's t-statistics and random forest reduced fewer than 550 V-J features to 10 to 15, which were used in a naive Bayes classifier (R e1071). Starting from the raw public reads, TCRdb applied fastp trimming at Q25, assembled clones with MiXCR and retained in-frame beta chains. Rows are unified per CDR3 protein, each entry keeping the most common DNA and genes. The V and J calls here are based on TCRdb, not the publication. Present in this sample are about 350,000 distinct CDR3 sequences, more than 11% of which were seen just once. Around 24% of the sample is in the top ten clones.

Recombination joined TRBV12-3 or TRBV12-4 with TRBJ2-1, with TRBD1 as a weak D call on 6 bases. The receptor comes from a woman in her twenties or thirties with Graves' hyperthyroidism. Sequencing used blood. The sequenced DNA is TGTGCCAGCAGGGGACCGCCTCAGGGGACCCAGGGGACGGTGTTCTTGGAGCAGTTCTTC. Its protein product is CASRGPPQGTQGTVFLEQFF.